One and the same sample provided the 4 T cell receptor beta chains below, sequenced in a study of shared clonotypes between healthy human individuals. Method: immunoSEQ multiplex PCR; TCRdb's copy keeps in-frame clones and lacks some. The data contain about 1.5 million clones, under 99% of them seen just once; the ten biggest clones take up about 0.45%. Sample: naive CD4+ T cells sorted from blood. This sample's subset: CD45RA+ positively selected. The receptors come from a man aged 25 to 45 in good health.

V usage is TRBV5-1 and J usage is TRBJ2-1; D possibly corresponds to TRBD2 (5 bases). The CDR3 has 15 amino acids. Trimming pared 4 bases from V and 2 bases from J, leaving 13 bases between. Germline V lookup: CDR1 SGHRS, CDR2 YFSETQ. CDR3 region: CASSPEGSTYNEQFF. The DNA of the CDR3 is TGCGCCAGCAGCCCGGAAGGGAGCACCTACAATGAGCAGTTCTTC. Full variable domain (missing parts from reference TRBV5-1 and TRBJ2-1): KAGVTQTPRYLIKTRGQQVTLSCSPISGHRSVSWYQQTPGQGLQFLFEYFSETQRNKGNFPGRFSGRQFSNSRSEMNVSTLELGDSALYLCASSPEGSTYNEQFFGPGTRLTVL.

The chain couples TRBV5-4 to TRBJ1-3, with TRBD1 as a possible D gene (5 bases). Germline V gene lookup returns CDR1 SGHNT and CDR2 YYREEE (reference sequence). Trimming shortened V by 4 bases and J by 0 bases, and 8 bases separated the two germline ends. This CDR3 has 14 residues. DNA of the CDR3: TGTGCCAGCAGCCTGGGACCCTCTGGAAACACCATATATTTT. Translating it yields CASSLGPSGNTIYF.

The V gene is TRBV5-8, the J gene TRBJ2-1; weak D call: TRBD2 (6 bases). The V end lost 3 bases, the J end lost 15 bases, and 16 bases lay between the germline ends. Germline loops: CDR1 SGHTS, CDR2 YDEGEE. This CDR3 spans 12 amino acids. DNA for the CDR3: TGTGCCAGCAGCTCGTTCAGGGAGGTGGGGTTCTTC. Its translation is CASSSFREVGFF.

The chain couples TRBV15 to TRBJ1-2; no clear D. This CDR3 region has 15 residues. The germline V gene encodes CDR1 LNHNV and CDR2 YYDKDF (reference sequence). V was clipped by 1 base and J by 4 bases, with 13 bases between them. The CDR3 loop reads CATSRVPGASYGYTF. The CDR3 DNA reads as TGTGCCACCAGCAGAGTCCCCGGAGCCTCCTATGGCTACACCTTC.